This TCR beta chain is from a study of T cells in Graves' hyperthyroidism and ophthalmopathy. About the study: Peripheral blood was drawn at first diagnosis, prior to all treatment.

Graves' hyperthyroidism is called stable when ophthalmopathy does not progress within 18 months. There are a few counts of this clonotype. Antigen specificity is unknown. General study findings and limits: In blood, most of the thyroid clonotypes expanded above 0.001 were also present. Stable hyperthyroidism was separated from ophthalmopathy by a model based on 13 V-J features.

From RNA transcripts, TCR beta CDR3 regions were amplified. The HTBI primer set served for first-round RT-PCR of the TCR CDR3. TCRdb itself ran the multiplex PCR reads through MiXCR, one entry per CDR3 protein. The sample comprises roughly 710,000 distinct CDR3 sequences, 30% to 40% of which are singletons, and around 32% rests with the top ten. The germline V and J ends were trimmed by 0 bases and 1 base, with 5 bases remaining between them. This CDR3 has 13 amino acids. Germline V lookup: CDR1 SQVTM, CDR2 ANQGSEA. This TCR was recovered from a woman aged 40 to 50 with Graves' hyperthyroidism. V usage is TRBV29-1 and J usage is TRBJ2-3; no clear D gene. Sequencing used blood. The CDR3 loop reads CSVEEQGTDTQYF. CDR3 sequence (DNA): TGCAGCGTTGAAGAGCAGGGCACAGATACGCAGTATTTT.